This TCR beta chain is from a study of cytomegalovirus exposure and HLA in healthy donors. CDR3 length: 14 amino acids. Trimming removed 1 base from V and 4 bases from J, with 12 bases in between. Germline CDR1 SGHRS, CDR2 YFSETQ. Findings of the study overall: Researchers reportedly found TCR beta sequences accurately predicted most subjects' HLA-A and HLA-B alleles.

A note on this clone: No antigen is known for it.

Primers for the PCR totalled 60 Vbeta and 13 Jbeta. Here immunoSEQ multiplex PCR was the method, and the copy in TCRdb shows in-frame clones only, minus some. The sample data list roughly 70,000 clones. Material: PBMCs. The genes are TRBV5-1 and TRBJ2-7, with TRBD1 as a possible D gene (5 bases). This TCR was sampled from a man aged 40-49 years in good health and CMV-seronegative. The CDR3 sequence: CASSLRAGQYEQYF. The CDR3 DNA reads as TGCGCCAGCAGCTTGCGGGCAGGGCAATACGAGCAGTACTTC.